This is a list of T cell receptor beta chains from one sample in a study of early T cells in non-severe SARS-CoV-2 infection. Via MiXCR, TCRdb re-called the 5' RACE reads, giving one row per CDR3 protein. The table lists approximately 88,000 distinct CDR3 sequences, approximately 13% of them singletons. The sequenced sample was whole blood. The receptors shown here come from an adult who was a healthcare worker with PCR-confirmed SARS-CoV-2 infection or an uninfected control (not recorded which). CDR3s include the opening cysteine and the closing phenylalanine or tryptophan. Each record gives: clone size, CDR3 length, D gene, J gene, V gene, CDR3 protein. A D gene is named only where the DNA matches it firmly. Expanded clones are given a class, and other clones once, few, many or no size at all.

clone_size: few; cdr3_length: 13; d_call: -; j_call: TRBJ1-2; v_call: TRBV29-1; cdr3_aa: CSVPTMLNYGYTF
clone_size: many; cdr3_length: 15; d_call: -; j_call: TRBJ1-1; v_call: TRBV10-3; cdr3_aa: CAISESPGAGTEAFF
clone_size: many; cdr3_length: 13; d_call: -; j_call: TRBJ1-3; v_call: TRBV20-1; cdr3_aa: CSARGQAGNTIYF
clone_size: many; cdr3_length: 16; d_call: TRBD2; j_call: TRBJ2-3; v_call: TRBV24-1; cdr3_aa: CATSDTSGGASDTQYF
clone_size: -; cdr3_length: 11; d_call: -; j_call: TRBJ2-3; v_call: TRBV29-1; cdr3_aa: CSAIQGYTQYF
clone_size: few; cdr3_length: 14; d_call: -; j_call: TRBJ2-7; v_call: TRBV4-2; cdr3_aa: CASSQDRASHEQYF
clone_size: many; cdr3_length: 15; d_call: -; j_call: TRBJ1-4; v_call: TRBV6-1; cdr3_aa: CASRGGRVGFEKLFF
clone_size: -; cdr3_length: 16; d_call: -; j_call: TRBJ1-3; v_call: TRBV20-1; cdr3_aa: CSARDPQSHSGNTIYF
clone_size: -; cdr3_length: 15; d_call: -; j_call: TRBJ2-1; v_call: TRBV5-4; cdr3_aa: CASSPPGQFYNEQFF
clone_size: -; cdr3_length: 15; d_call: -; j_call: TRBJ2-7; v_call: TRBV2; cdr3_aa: CASRGGAGRTYEQYF
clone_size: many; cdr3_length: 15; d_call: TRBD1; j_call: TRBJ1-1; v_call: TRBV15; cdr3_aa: CATSSSGQANTEAFF
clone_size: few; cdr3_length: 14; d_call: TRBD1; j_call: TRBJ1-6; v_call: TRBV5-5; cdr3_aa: CASSHDRVNSPLHF
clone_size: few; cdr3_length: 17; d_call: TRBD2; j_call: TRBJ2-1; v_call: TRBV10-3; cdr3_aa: CAISESISSGENNEQFF
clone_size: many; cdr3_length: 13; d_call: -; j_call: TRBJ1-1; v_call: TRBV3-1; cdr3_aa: CASSPRGNTEAFF
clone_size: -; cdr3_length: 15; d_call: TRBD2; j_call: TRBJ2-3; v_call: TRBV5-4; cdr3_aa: CASSPRGLAGGTQYF
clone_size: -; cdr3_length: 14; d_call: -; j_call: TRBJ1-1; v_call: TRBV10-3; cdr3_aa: CAISLQQINTEAFF
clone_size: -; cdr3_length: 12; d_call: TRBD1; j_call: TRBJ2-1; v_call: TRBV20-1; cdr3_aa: CSAPGQGDEQFF
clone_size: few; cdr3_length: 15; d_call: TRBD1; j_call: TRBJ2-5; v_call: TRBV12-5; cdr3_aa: CASGSPTGGTETQYF
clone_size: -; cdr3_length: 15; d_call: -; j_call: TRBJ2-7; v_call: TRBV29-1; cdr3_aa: CSVDIVNDSSYEQYF
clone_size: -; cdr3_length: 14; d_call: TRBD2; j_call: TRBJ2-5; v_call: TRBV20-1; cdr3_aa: CSATSGGATETQYF
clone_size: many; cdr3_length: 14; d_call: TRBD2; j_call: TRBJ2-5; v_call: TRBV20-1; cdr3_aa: CSARGLAGKETQYF
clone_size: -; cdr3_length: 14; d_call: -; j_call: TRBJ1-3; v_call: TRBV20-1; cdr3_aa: CSAREGISGNTIYF
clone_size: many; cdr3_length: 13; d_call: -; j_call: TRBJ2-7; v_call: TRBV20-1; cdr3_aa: CSARGGGRYEQYF
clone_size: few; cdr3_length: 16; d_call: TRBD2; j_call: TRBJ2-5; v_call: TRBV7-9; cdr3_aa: CASSSLTSGGQETQYF
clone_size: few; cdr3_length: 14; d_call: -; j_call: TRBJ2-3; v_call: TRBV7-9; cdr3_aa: CASSPWTSTDTQYF
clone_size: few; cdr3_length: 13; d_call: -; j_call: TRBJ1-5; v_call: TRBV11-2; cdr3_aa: CASRPDSYQPQHF
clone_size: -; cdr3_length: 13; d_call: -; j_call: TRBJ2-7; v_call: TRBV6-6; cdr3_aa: CASRATGSGEQYF
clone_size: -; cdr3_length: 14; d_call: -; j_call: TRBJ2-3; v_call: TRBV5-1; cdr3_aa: CASSRAQDTDTQYF
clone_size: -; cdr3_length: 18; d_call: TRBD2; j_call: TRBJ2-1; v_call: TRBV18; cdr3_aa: CASSPRTSGGATYNEQFF
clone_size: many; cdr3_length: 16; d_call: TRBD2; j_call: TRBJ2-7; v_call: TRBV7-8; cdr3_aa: CASSYLPPGGPAEQYF
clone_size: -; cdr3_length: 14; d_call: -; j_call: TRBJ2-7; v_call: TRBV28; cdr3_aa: CASSLAGQAYEQYF
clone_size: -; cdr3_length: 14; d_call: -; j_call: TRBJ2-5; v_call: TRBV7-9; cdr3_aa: CASSLDTGQETQYF
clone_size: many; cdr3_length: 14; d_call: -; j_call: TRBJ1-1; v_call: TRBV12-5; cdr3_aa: CASGRSEGSIEAFF
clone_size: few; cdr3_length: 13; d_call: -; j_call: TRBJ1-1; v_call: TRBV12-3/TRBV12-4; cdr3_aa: CASSLAGDTEAFF
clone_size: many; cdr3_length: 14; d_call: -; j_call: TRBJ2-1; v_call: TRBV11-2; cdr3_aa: CASSFPGTNNEQFF
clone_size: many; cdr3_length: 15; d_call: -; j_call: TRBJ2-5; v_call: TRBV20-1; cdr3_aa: CSASIGSGQGETQYF
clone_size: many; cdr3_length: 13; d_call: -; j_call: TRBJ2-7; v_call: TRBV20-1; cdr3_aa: CSAREGSFYEQYF
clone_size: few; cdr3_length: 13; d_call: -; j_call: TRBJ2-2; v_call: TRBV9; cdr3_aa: CASSVQGNGELFF
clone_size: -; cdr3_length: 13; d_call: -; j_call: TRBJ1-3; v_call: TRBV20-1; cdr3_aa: CSAEGEGLDTIYF
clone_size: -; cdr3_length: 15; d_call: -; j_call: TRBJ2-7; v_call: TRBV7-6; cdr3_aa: CASSSNDYSTLEQYF
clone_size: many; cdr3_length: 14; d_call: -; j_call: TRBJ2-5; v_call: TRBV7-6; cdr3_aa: CASSLATGTETQYF
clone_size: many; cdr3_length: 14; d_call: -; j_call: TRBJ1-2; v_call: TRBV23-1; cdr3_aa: CASSPRTERRGYTF
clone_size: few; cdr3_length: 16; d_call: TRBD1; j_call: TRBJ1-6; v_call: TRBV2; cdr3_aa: CASSQLSGQGGSPLHF
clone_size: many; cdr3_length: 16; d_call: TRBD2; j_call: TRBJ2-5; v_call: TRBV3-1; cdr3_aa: CASSQGSGGTSRTQYF
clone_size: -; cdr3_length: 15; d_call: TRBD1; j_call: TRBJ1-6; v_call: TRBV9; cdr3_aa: CASSVTGTGESPLHF
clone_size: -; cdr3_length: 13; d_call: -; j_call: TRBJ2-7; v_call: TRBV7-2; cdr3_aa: CASSETEALGQYF
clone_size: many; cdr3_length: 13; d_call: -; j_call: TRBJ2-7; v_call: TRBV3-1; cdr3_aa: CASSQVDHHEQYF
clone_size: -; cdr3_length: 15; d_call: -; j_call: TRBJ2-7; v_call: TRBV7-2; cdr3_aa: CASSAFPTADYEQYF
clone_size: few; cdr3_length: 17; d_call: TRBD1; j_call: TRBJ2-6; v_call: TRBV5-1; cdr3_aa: CASSLFGQGTGANVLTF
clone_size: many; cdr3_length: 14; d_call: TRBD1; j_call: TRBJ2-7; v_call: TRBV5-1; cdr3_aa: CASSRADRGYEQYF
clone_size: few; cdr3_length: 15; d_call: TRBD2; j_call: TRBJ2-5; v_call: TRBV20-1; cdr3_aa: CSARILAGELETQYF
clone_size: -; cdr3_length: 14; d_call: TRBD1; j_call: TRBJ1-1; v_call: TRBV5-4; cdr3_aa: CASSGQAMDTEAFF
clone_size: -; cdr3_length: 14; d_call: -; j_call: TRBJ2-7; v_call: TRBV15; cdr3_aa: CATSRDRWGHEQYF
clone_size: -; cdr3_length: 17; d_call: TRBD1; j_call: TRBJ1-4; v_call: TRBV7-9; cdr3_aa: CASSRGSGTGGNEKLFF
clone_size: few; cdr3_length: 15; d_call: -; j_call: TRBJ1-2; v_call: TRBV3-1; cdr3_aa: CASSHGQPANYGYTF